These 19 T cell receptor beta chains were all obtained from the same sample, sequenced in a study of shared clonotypes between healthy human individuals. CD45RO negativity and positive selection for CCR7 defined naive CD8 cells, a population that excluded terminally differentiated effector memory CD45RA+ cells. The method was immunoSEQ multiplex PCR; TCRdb's version includes in-frame clones alone and lacks a portion of them. The table has roughly 2.1 million clones, 93% seen once; the top ten hold about 1.5%. The sequenced sample was naive CD8+ T cells from PBMCs. The receptors originated from a man in his late teens or twenties in good health. Some clones in this sample may be carry-over from other donors' samples.

Comments on this clone: The same CDR3 can be traced to other DNA sequences in this sample. V and J are TRBV9 and TRBJ1-1; unclear D gene. V lost 3 bases to trimming and J lost 2 bases, with 8 bases between them. The germline CDR1 and CDR2 sequences are SGDLS and YYNGEE. The CDR3 has 13 residues. The CDR3 loop reads CASSGTLNTEAFF. CDR3 DNA sequence: TGTGCCAGCAGCGGGACGTTAAACACTGAAGCTTTCTTT.

This chain uses TRBV13 with TRBJ2-1; D may be TRBD1 (5 bases). CDR3 length equals 16 residues. V was trimmed by 5 bases and J by 11 bases, leaving 25 bases between them. CDR1 PRHDT and CDR2 FYEKMQ come from the germline V gene (reference sequence). CDR3 nucleotide sequence: TGTGCCAGCAGCCCACGAATCAGGGAAAGGGGCCATCAGCAGTTCTTC. Encoded protein: CASSPRIRERGHQQFF.

This rearrangement joins TRBV7-9 to TRBJ2-2; 7 bases line up with TRBD2. Germline CDR1 and CDR2: SEHNR and FQNEAQ (reference sequence). CDR3 length equals 16 residues. After removal of 0 bases from V and 4 bases from J, the junction contained 5 bases not matched to a gene. The CDR3 bases are TGTGCCAGCAGCTTAGCGGGAGGGGACTCCACCGGGGAGCTGTTTTTT. This encodes CASSLAGGDSTGELFF.

V usage is TRBV19 and J usage is TRBJ1-2; D unresolved. The V end lost 8 bases, the J end lost 6 bases, and 19 bases lay between the germline ends. The CDR3 covers 14 residues. Germline V gives CDR1 LNHDA, CDR2 SQIVND (reference sequence). CDR3 sequence (DNA): TGTGCCAGTTCCCCGCTAAAGTCCGACCATGGCTACACCTTC. Translating gives CASSPLKSDHGYTF.

The rearrangement links TRBV9 to TRBJ2-7, with D perhaps matching TRBD1 or TRBD2 (5 bases each). The ends were cut back, 4 bases at V and 2 bases at J, with 13 bases in the middle. The CDR3 is made up of 14 amino acids. Germline lookup yields CDR1 SGDLS and CDR2 YYNGEE. CDR3 coding DNA: TGTGCCAGCAGCAAAGGGACCGTCCCCTACGAGCAGTACTTC. This sequence encodes CASSKGTVPYEQYF.

The DNA for the CDR3 is TGTGCCAGCAGCCCTGGACTAGCGGGAGCAATGGGCTACGAGCAGTACTTC. Its translation is CASSPGLAGAMGYEQYF. The chain recombines TRBV7-9 with TRBJ2-7, with TRBD2 matching 13 bases. With V trimmed by 5 bases and J by 3 bases, 10 bases remained unmatched. The V gene's germline CDR1 is SEHNR and CDR2 FQNEAQ (reference sequence). The CDR3 has 17 amino acids.

The J gene is TRBJ2-3, the V gene TRBV7-9; 10 bases are shared with TRBD1. V trimming: 5 bases; J trimming: 3 bases; junction bases outside the gene matches: 5. CDR1 is SEHNR and CDR2 is FQNEAQ in the germline V gene (reference sequence). The CDR3 runs 15 residues. The CDR3 is CASSPRTGGTDTQYF. The CDR3 nucleotides are TGTGCCAGCAGCCCTAGGACAGGGGGAACAGATACGCAGTATTTT.

This chain connects TRBV5-1 to TRBJ2-1; 8 bases match TRBD2. CDR3 length: 15 residues. Trimming took 0 bases from V and 8 from J; bases not matched to a gene: 7. Germline V gene data show CDR1 as SGHRS and CDR2 as YFSETQ. The CDR3 protein is CASSLVREGHDEQFF. In DNA, the CDR3 is TGCGCCAGCAGCTTGGTACGGGAGGGCCATGATGAGCAGTTCTTC.

The gene calls are TRBV19 and TRBJ2-7; tentative D call: TRBD1 (5 bases). Germline V gene lookup returns CDR1 LNHDA and CDR2 SQIVND (reference sequence). With 2 bases removed from V and 0 bases from J, the gap between germline ends came to 11 bases. This CDR3 contains 15 residues. In DNA, the CDR3 is TGTGCCAGTAGTATATTCAGGGAAAGCTCCTACGAGCAGTACTTC. Translating gives CASSIFRESSYEQYF.

This chain links TRBV5-6 with TRBJ2-3; D may be TRBD1 (5 bases). CDR1 SGHDT and CDR2 YYEEEE come from the germline V gene. V lost 0 bases and J lost 10, with 9 bases in between. This CDR3 is 12 amino acids long. The CDR3 DNA reads TGTGCCAGCAGCTTGGGGACAAGGGCGCAGTATTTT. Protein: CASSLGTRAQYF.

J is TRBJ2-2 and V is TRBV4-2; D may match TRBD1 or TRBD2 (5 bases each). Trimming removed 0 bases from V and 13 bases from J, with 21 bases in between. Looked up from germline, CDR1 is LGHNA and CDR2 is YNFKEQ. The length of the CDR3 is 16 residues. As DNA, the CDR3 is TGTGCCAGCAGCCAAGAAGACCGGGCTGGGGGAAGAGGGCTGTTTTTT. Its translation: CASSQEDRAGGRGLFF.

V is TRBV27 and J is TRBJ2-5; TRBD1 agrees at 7 bases. Germline CDR1 MNHEY, CDR2 SMNVEV (reference sequence). CDR3 length: 14 amino acids. Unmatched junction bases numbered 6, after V lost 3 bases and J lost 5 bases. The CDR3, as DNA: TGTGCCAGCAGTTTCCGGGACAGCCGGGAGACCCAGTACTTC. This encodes CASSFRDSRETQYF.

A remark on this clone: The sample carries other DNA sequences with the same CDR3. The rearrangement joins TRBV7-9 to TRBJ2-7; 9 bases line up with TRBD1. The CDR3 runs 14 residues. The trim removed 5 bases at V and 3 bases at J, leaving 5 bases unmatched. Germline V gene data show CDR1 as SEHNR and CDR2 as FQNEAQ (reference sequence). CDR3: CASSPVGQGYEQYF. The CDR3 DNA is TGTGCCAGCAGCCCAGTGGGACAGGGCTACGAGCAGTACTTC.

The chain couples TRBV6-5 to TRBJ2-7; D is possibly TRBD2 (5 bases). Germline CDR1 is MNHEY and CDR2 is SVGAGI. Trimming cost V 6 bases and J 3 bases, with 18 bases left between them. The CDR3 consists of 15 residues. The DNA of the CDR3 is TGTGCCAGCAGCCCTCGGGCTAGCTCCGTCTACGAGCAGTACTTC. Protein sequence: CASSPRASSVYEQYF.

This sequence joins TRBV9 and TRBJ2-7; 9 bases align to TRBD1. The CDR3 covers 14 residues. The V segment lost 3 bases and the J segment 3 bases; nucleotides outside the gene matches: 4. Looked up from germline, CDR1 is SGDLS and CDR2 is YYNGEE. DNA for the CDR3: TGTGCCAGCAGCGAGACAGGGGGTTTCTACGAGCAGTACTTC. It yields the protein CASSETGGFYEQYF.

The V gene is TRBV11-2, the J gene TRBJ2-3; D is possibly TRBD2 (6 bases). The germline V gene encodes CDR1 SGHAT and CDR2 FQNNGV. V lost 5 bases and J lost 3, with 15 bases in between. This CDR3 has 15 residues. The CDR3 sequence is CASSAGNPATDTQYF. CDR3 nucleotide sequence: TGTGCCAGCAGCGCGGGAAACCCAGCTACAGATACGCAGTATTTT.

The genes are TRBV7-8 and TRBJ2-2, with TRBD2 identical over 13 bases. This CDR3 has 16 amino acids. Germline loops: CDR1 SGHVS, CDR2 FQNEAQ. Germline trimming cut 6 bases from V and 3 bases from J; bases unmatched to any gene: 4. The CDR3 loop reads CASRRGLAGHTGELFF. The CDR3 nucleotides are TGTGCCAGCAGGCGGGGACTAGCGGGACACACCGGGGAGCTGTTTTTT.

The sample holds a few counts of this clone. The chain uses TRBV10-3 and TRBJ1-1; the D gene is possibly TRBD1 (5 bases). CDR1 ENHRY and CDR2 SYGVKD come from the germline V gene. This CDR3 has 14 residues. Between the trimmed V and J ends, which lost 7 bases and 5 bases, there was a span of 17 bases. The CDR3 here is CAINTGTSSTEAFF. CDR3 DNA sequence: TGTGCCATCAATACCGGGACGTCGAGTACTGAAGCTTTCTTT.

The chain couples TRBV9 to TRBJ1-5; the D is unclear. Per germline, CDR1 SGDLS and CDR2 YYNGEE. V was trimmed by 3 bases and J by 10 bases, leaving 11 bases between them. CDR3 length equals 12 residues. Written as DNA, the CDR3 is TGTGCCAGCAGCGCACGTGGGATTCCCCAGCATTTT. Translating gives CASSARGIPQHF.